The rows below give T cell receptor beta chains drawn from one sample of a study of Graves' ophthalmopathy and Graves' hyperthyroidism. TCRdb analysed the multiplex PCR reads with MiXCR anew, one entry per CDR3 protein. This table holds 400,000 to 450,000 distinct CDR3 sequences, around a fifth found once. What was sequenced was peripheral blood. These receptors were collected from a woman aged 18 to 35 with stable Graves' hyperthyroidism. The CDR3 runs from the conserved cysteine through the conserved F or W. Each record gives: V gene, J gene, CDR3 length, D gene, clone size, CDR3 protein, CDR3 DNA. D genes are given only for firm matches. Not all rows give a size; the values are once, few, many and, for expanded clones, a class.

V gene: TRBV6-5; J gene: TRBJ2-2; CDR3 length: 15; D gene: TRBD1; clone size: many; CDR3 protein: CASSYGTGSTGELFF; CDR3 DNA: TGTGCCAGCAGTTACGGGACAGGGAGCACCGGGGAGCTGTTTTTT
V gene: TRBV12-5; J gene: TRBJ2-5; CDR3 length: 16; D gene: -; clone size: many; CDR3 protein: CASGLVLGGEKETQYF; CDR3 DNA: TGTGCTAGTGGTTTGGTACTTGGAGGGGAAAAAGAGACCCAGTACTTC
V gene: TRBV6-5; J gene: TRBJ2-5; CDR3 length: 15; D gene: -; clone size: many; CDR3 protein: CASSPHVTFVETQYF; CDR3 DNA: TGTGCCAGCAGCCCCCATGTGACGTTCGTGGAGACCCAGTACTTC
V gene: TRBV24-1; J gene: TRBJ2-2; CDR3 length: 15; D gene: TRBD2; clone size: -; CDR3 protein: CAIRGLVGPTGELFF; CDR3 DNA: TGTGCCATCCGAGGACTAGTCGGACCCACCGGGGAGCTGTTTTTT
V gene: TRBV2; J gene: TRBJ1-3; CDR3 length: 14; D gene: -; clone size: many; CDR3 protein: CASVTGRSGNTIYF; CDR3 DNA: TGTGCCAGCGTTACAGGGCGCTCTGGAAACACCATATATTTT
V gene: TRBV19; J gene: TRBJ1-1; CDR3 length: 14; D gene: -; clone size: many; CDR3 protein: CASSIGVMNTEAFF; CDR3 DNA: TGTGCCAGTAGTATCGGAGTAATGAACACTGAAGCTTTCTTT
V gene: TRBV27; J gene: TRBJ2-2; CDR3 length: 14; D gene: -; clone size: many; CDR3 protein: CASSFRRNTGELFF; CDR3 DNA: TGTGCCAGCAGTTTTAGACGGAACACCGGGGAGCTGTTTTTT
V gene: TRBV9; J gene: TRBJ1-6; CDR3 length: 16; D gene: TRBD1; clone size: -; CDR3 protein: CASSGGTGSYNSPLHF; CDR3 DNA: TGTGCCAGCAGCGGTGGGACAGGGAGCTATAATTCACCCCTCCACTTT
V gene: TRBV7-6; J gene: TRBJ2-6; CDR3 length: 17; D gene: TRBD1; clone size: -; CDR3 protein: CASSPQGARSGANVLTF; CDR3 DNA: TGTGCCAGCAGCCCCCAGGGGGCGAGGTCTGGGGCCAACGTCCTGACTTTC
V gene: TRBV6-5; J gene: TRBJ1-1; CDR3 length: 15; D gene: -; clone size: few; CDR3 protein: CASSYWAGGNTEAFF; CDR3 DNA: TGTGCCAGCAGTTACTGGGCAGGCGGGAACACTGAAGCTTTCTTT
V gene: TRBV12-3/TRBV12-4; J gene: TRBJ2-1; CDR3 length: 13; D gene: -; clone size: -; CDR3 protein: CASREGGQNEQFF; CDR3 DNA: TGTGCCAGCAGAGAGGGGGGGCAGAATGAGCAGTTCTTC
V gene: TRBV5-1; J gene: TRBJ2-7; CDR3 length: 15; D gene: -; clone size: many; CDR3 protein: CASSLEPGDPYEQYF; CDR3 DNA: TGCGCCAGCAGCTTGGAACCGGGAGATCCTTACGAGCAGTACTTC
V gene: TRBV20-1; J gene: TRBJ2-7; CDR3 length: 14; D gene: -; clone size: many; CDR3 protein: CSARDWKGTYEQYF; CDR3 DNA: TGCAGTGCTAGAGATTGGAAGGGGACCTACGAGCAGTACTTC
V gene: TRBV5-1; J gene: TRBJ2-5; CDR3 length: 16; D gene: TRBD2; clone size: many; CDR3 protein: CASSSSGRAEFETQYF; CDR3 DNA: TGCGCCAGCAGCTCTAGCGGGAGGGCCGAGTTTGAGACCCAGTACTTC
V gene: TRBV7-2; J gene: TRBJ1-2; CDR3 length: 12; D gene: -; clone size: many; CDR3 protein: CASAQNNYGYTF; CDR3 DNA: TGTGCCAGCGCCCAGAATAACTATGGCTACACCTTC
V gene: TRBV20-1; J gene: TRBJ1-2; CDR3 length: 13; D gene: -; clone size: few; CDR3 protein: CSARDPYANGYTF; CDR3 DNA: TGCAGTGCTAGAGACCCCTATGCGAATGGCTACACCTTC
V gene: TRBV5-4; J gene: TRBJ1-2; CDR3 length: 15; D gene: -; clone size: -; CDR3 protein: CASSLADKGFAGYTF; CDR3 DNA: TGTGCCAGCAGCTTGGCCGACAAGGGGTTCGCTGGCTACACCTTC
V gene: TRBV12-3/TRBV12-4; J gene: TRBJ2-7; CDR3 length: 16; D gene: -; clone size: -; CDR3 protein: CASSFGTLHARYEQYF; CDR3 DNA: TGTGCCAGCAGTTTTGGGACTCTCCACGCCCGCTACGAGCAGTACTTC
V gene: TRBV12-3/TRBV12-4; J gene: TRBJ2-3; CDR3 length: 15; D gene: TRBD2; clone size: many; CDR3 protein: CASSLLAGGVDTQYF; CDR3 DNA: TGTGCCAGCAGTTTGCTAGCGGGAGGGGTAGATACGCAGTATTTT
V gene: TRBV6-1; J gene: TRBJ1-2; CDR3 length: 16; D gene: -; clone size: few; CDR3 protein: CASSDGQGSTYYGYTF; CDR3 DNA: TGTGCCAGCAGTGACGGGCAGGGGTCAACCTACTATGGCTACACCTTC